One and the same sample provided the 26 T cell receptor beta chains below, sequenced in a study of cytomegalovirus exposure and HLA in healthy donors. The method was immunoSEQ multiplex PCR; TCRdb's version includes in-frame clones alone and lacks a portion of them. The sample has tens of thousands of clones; roughly 84% are singletons. Sequenced sample: PBMCs. These receptors were collected from a woman aged 18-29 years in good health and CMV-seropositive.

This clone occurred many times. The V gene is TRBV7-9, the J gene TRBJ1-2, with 7 bases matching TRBD1. V dropped 3 bases and J dropped 8; count of bases not matched to a gene: 6. Germline-derived CDR1 and CDR2 are SEHNR and FQNEAQ (reference sequence). The CDR3 spans 13 residues. CDR3 sequence (DNA): TGTGCCAGCAGCTTCGGGACAGCGAAAGGCTACACCTTC. Translating gives CASSFGTAKGYTF.

V gene TRBV4-2 combines with J gene TRBJ1-5; D might be TRBD1 (5 bases). The CDR3 extends over 15 amino acids. Per germline, CDR1 LGHNA and CDR2 YNFKEQ. Trimming left V 0 bases short and J 6 bases short, with 12 bases between. CDR3 residues: CASSQDQTAAQPQHF. CDR3 DNA sequence: TGTGCCAGCAGCCAAGATCAGACAGCAGCTCAGCCCCAGCATTTT.

V and J are TRBV30 and TRBJ2-3; D gene ambiguous. V lost 3 bases and J 6 bases, leaving 7 bases between the germline ends. The CDR3 runs to 11 residues. Germline CDR1 reads GTSNPN; CDR2 reads SVGIG (reference sequence). CDR3 sequence (DNA): TGTGCCTGGAGGGTAGTCGATACGCAGTATTTT. This encodes CAWRVVDTQYF. Using reference TRBV30 and TRBJ2-3 for the parts outside the CDR3, the full variable domain is SQTIHQWPATLVQPVGSPLSLECTVEGTSNPNLYWYRQAAGRGLQLLFYSVGIGQISSEVPQNLSASRPQDRQFILSSKKLLLSDSGFYLCAWRVVDTQYFGPGTRLTVL.

V usage is TRBV2 and J usage is TRBJ2-7; the match to TRBD1 covers 8 bases. The CDR3 spans 12 residues. Germline V gene sequence: CDR1 SNHLY, CDR2 FYNNEI. Germline trimming cut 11 bases from V and 5 bases from J; bases unmatched to any gene: 8. In nucleotides, the CDR3 is TGTGCCGGACGGGGACAGGTCAACGAGCAGTACTTC. It is translated as CAGRGQVNEQYF. The full variable domain, its missing parts supplied by reference TRBV2 and TRBJ2-7, is EPEVTQTPSHQVTQMGQEVILRCVPISNHLYFYWYRQILGQKVEFLVSFYNNEISEKSEIFDDQFSVERPDGSNFTLKIRSTKLEDSAMYFCAGRGQVNEQYFGPGTRLTVT.

The chain links TRBV6-1 to TRBJ1-3; 9 bases line up with TRBD1. The ends lost 5 bases at V and 4 bases at J; junction bases unmatched: 0. Germline lookup yields CDR1 MNHNS and CDR2 SASEGT. The CDR3 covers 13 residues. This chain's CDR3 is CASSTGGGNTIYF. CDR3 coding DNA: TGTGCCAGCAGTACAGGGGGCGGAAACACCATATATTTT.

The rearrangement uses TRBV7-2 and TRBJ1-5; possible D gene TRBD1, 5 bases. Germline CDR1 SGHTA, CDR2 FQGNSA. The CDR3 sequence is 15 residues long. V lost 4 bases to trimming and J lost 2 bases, with 12 bases between them. CDR3 residues: CASSSMTVGNQPQHF. The DNA of the CDR3 is TGTGCCAGCAGCTCCATGACAGTTGGCAATCAGCCCCAGCATTTT. The full variable domain, rest sourced from reference TRBV7-2 and TRBJ1-5, is GAGVSQSPSNKVTEKGKDVELRCDPISGHTALYWYRQSLGQGLEFLIYFQGNSAPDKSGLPSDRFSAERTGGSVSTLTIQRTQQEDSAVYLCASSSMTVGNQPQHFGDGTRLSIL.

CDR3 sequence (DNA): TGTGCCAGCAGGCGGGACTGGTATGGCTACACCTTC. Its translation is CASRRDWYGYTF. The chain combines TRBV2 with TRBJ1-2, with D perhaps matching TRBD1 (5 bases). Germline CDR1 reads SNHLY; CDR2 reads FYNNEI. With 6 bases removed from V and 5 bases from J, the gap between germline ends came to 10 bases. CDR3 length: 12 amino acids.

This chain joins TRBV28 and TRBJ1-1; perhaps TRBD1 as D (5 bases). V was clipped by 1 base and J by 2 bases, with 17 bases between them. This CDR3 is 17 amino acids long. Germline V CDR1 and CDR2: MDHEN, SYDVKM. The CDR3 is CASSLSAGGSKNTEAFF. The CDR3 DNA sequence: TGTGCCAGCAGTTTATCGGCCGGGGGGTCCAAAAACACTGAAGCTTTCTTT.

V and J are TRBV12-5 and TRBJ2-1, with D possibly being TRBD1 (6 bases). The CDR3 has 11 residues. Germline values: CDR1 LGHNT, CDR2 FRNRAP. Trimming stripped 6 bases from V and 10 bases from J, with 10 bases between. The CDR3 sequence: CASGITGEQFF. The CDR3 DNA sequence: TGTGCTAGTGGCATAACAGGGGAGCAGTTCTTC.

V usage is TRBV20-1 and J usage is TRBJ2-7; D is possibly TRBD2 (5 bases). The V gene lost 5 bases and the J gene lost 4 bases, with 9 bases spanning the gap. Germline V gene lookup returns CDR1 DFQATT and CDR2 SNEGSKA (reference sequence). The CDR3 consists of 11 residues. Written as DNA, the CDR3 is TGCAGTGCTTCCGGGGAGTACGAGCAGTACTTC. The encoded protein is CSASGEYEQYF.

This chain uses TRBV7-2 with TRBJ2-3; 11 bases are a match to TRBD2. The J segment lost 2 bases and the V segment lost 1 base, leaving 2 bases of the junction unmatched. The CDR3 sequence is 16 residues long. Germline-derived CDR1 and CDR2 are SGHTA and FQGNSA. This CDR3 reads CASSLVSGGATDTQYF. DNA for the CDR3: TGTGCCAGCAGCTTAGTTAGCGGGGGGGCCACAGATACGCAGTATTTT. Together with reference TRBV7-2 and TRBJ2-3, the CDR3 gives the full variable domain: GAGVSQSPSNKVTEKGKDVELRCDPISGHTALYWYRQSLGQGLEFLIYFQGNSAPDKSGLPSDRFSAERTGGSVSTLTIQRTQQEDSAVYLCASSLVSGGATDTQYFGPGTRLTVL.

The chain recombines TRBV9 with TRBJ1-2; 9 positions match TRBD1. The CDR3 runs 16 residues. V was clipped by 3 bases and J by 4 bases; unmatched bases: 10. Germline CDR1 SGDLS, CDR2 YYNGEE. CDR3 amino acids: CASSAIGTGYFYGYTF. The CDR3 nucleotides are TGTGCCAGCAGCGCGATAGGGACAGGGTATTTCTATGGCTACACCTTC.

The chain combines TRBV7-8 with TRBJ1-1; TRBD1 is a possible D gene (6 bases). Trimming removed 4 bases from V and 11 bases from J, with 14 bases in between. The CDR3 has 12 amino acids. The germline CDR1 and CDR2 sequences are SGHVS and FQNEAQ. As DNA, the CDR3 is TGTGCCAGCAGCTCACGACAGGAGTCGGCTTTCTTT. It encodes CASSSRQESAFF.

The DNA of the CDR3 is TGTGCCAGCATCCGGGGCTCCTATAATTCACCCCTCCACTTT. Translated, it gives CASIRGSYNSPLHF. This chain connects TRBV28 to TRBJ1-6; D is uncertain. This CDR3 has 14 amino acids. The V and J ends lost 7 bases and 0 bases respectively, with 7 bases between them. Germline CDR1 reads MDHEN; CDR2 reads SYDVKM. The complete variable domain, with remaining parts taken from reference TRBV28 and TRBJ1-6, reads DVKVTQSSRYLVKRTGEKVFLECVQDMDHENMFWYRQDPGLGLRLIYFSYDVKMKEKGDIPEGYSVSREKKERFSLILESASTNQTSMYLCASIRGSYNSPLHFGNGTRLTVT.

The chain links TRBV2 to TRBJ2-3; 7 bases are a match to TRBD1. The V and J ends lost 9 bases and 6 bases, in that order; junction bases with no gene match: 12. Germline V gene lookup returns CDR1 SNHLY and CDR2 FYNNEI. CDR3 size: 14 residues. CDR3 bases: TGTGCCAGAATCATACCGACAGGGATGGATACGCAGTATTTT. Amino acids: CARIIPTGMDTQYF.

V and J are TRBV7-2 and TRBJ2-5; TRBD1 agrees at 10 bases. V was pared by 5 bases and J by 4 bases, with 1 base of the junction left unmatched. The CDR3 extends over 13 amino acids. The germline V gene has CDR1 SGHTA and CDR2 FQGNSA. The CDR3 region is CASSRDRGETQYF. CDR3 nucleotides: TGTGCCAGCAGCCGGGACAGGGGAGAGACCCAGTACTTC.

The chain joins TRBV7-3 to TRBJ2-1; 10 bases match TRBD1. CDR1 and CDR2 from the germline V gene are SGHTA and FQGTGA. The trim removed 2 bases at V and 3 bases at J, leaving 1 base unmatched. The CDR3 totals 15 residues. CDR3 in DNA: TGTGCCAGCAGCTTATGGACAGGGGGCTACAATGAGCAGTTCTTC. Its protein product is CASSLWTGGYNEQFF.

V is TRBV6-5 and J is TRBJ1-2; 9 bases agree with TRBD1. The CDR3 contains 16 residues. V lost 2 bases and J lost 0; bases outside the gene matches: 4. Germline V gene data show CDR1 as MNHEY and CDR2 as SVGAGI. CDR3 residues: CASSYKGTGTNYGYTF. The CDR3 DNA sequence: TGTGCCAGCAGTTACAAGGGGACAGGGACTAACTATGGCTACACCTTC.

This rearrangement joins TRBV7-7 to TRBJ2-5, with 9 positions matching TRBD1. V lost 6 bases and J lost 2; bases outside the gene matches: 7. Germline V CDR1 and CDR2: SSHAT, FNYEAQ (reference sequence). The CDR3 has 15 residues. In DNA, the CDR3 is TGTGCCAGCAGTCCTACGACAGGGGGGCAAGAGACCCAGTACTTC. Its protein is CASSPTTGGQETQYF.

The chain combines TRBV4-2 with TRBJ2-3, with TRBD1 matching over 7 bases. The length of the CDR3 is 16 residues. Germline CDR1 and CDR2: LGHNA and YNFKEQ. With V trimmed by 0 bases and J by 1 base, 4 bases remained unmatched. The CDR3 is CASSQDQGDGTDTQYF. CDR3 DNA sequence: TGTGCCAGCAGCCAAGATCAGGGGGACGGCACAGATACGCAGTATTTT.

The genes are TRBV27 and TRBJ2-3; 8 bases match TRBD2. This CDR3 has 15 residues. Germline V lookup: CDR1 MNHEY, CDR2 SMNVEV (reference sequence). V gave up 3 bases and J gave up 3 bases; unmatched junction bases: 5. The CDR3 nucleotides are TGTGCCAGCAGTTTTATGGTAGCGGGGACAGATACGCAGTATTTT. It specifies CASSFMVAGTDTQYF.

V is TRBV6-1 and J is TRBJ2-4; tentative D call: TRBD2 (7 bases). Trimming stripped 6 bases from V and 2 bases from J, with 14 bases between. The CDR3 loop spans 15 amino acids. Germline assignment: CDR1 MNHNS and CDR2 SASEGT. The CDR3: CASSSPGGSKNIQYF. The CDR3, as DNA: TGTGCCAGCAGCAGTCCGGGGGGCTCCAAAAACATTCAGTACTTC.

The V gene is TRBV27, the J gene TRBJ1-5; 8 bases map to TRBD1. Germline V CDR1 and CDR2: MNHEY, SMNVEV (reference sequence). The CDR3 length is 14 residues. J lost 5 bases, V lost 6 bases, and 6 bases had no gene match. The CDR3 here is CASSLTGADQPQHF. The DNA of the CDR3 is TGTGCCAGCAGCCTGACAGGGGCTGATCAGCCCCAGCATTTT.

This clone appeared once. This sequence joins TRBV5-4 and TRBJ2-2; D not certain. The V end was cut by 4 bases, the J end by 1 base, with 11 bases between. Germline-derived CDR1 and CDR2 are SGHNT and YYREEE (reference sequence). The CDR3 covers 15 residues. Here the CDR3 DNA reads TGTGCCAGCAGCGCGCGCCTTGGGAACACCGGGGAGCTGTTTTTT. Translation gives CASSARLGNTGELFF. Full variable domain (rest looked up from reference TRBV5-4 and TRBJ2-2): ETGVTQSPTHLIKTRGQQVTLRCSSQSGHNTVSWYQQALGQGPQFIFQYYREEENGRGNFPPRFSGLQFPNYSSELNVNALELDDSALYLCASSARLGNTGELFFGEGSRLTVL.

The rearrangement joins TRBV28 to TRBJ2-2, with TRBD1 matching over 11 bases. Germline V gives CDR1 MDHEN, CDR2 SYDVKM. CDR3 length: 15 amino acids. The J segment lost 7 bases and the V segment lost 3 bases, leaving 4 bases of the junction unmatched. CDR3 residues: CASSFWTGGHGELFF. The CDR3 nucleotides are TGTGCCAGCAGTTTCTGGACAGGGGGCCACGGGGAGCTGTTTTTT.

This clone was detected only once. This chain uses TRBV28 with TRBJ1-2; D is ambiguous. The V gene lost 3 bases and the J gene lost 14 bases, with 13 bases spanning the gap. Germline V gene data show CDR1 as MDHEN and CDR2 as SYDVKM. CDR3 length: 11 amino acids. CDR3 nucleotides: TGTGCCAGCAGTTTTCGGTGGGAGAAGACCTTC. Its protein is CASSFRWEKTF.